These T cell receptor beta chains were read from a single sample in a study of T cells in Graves' hyperthyroidism and ophthalmopathy. TCRdb reanalysed the multiplex PCR reads using MiXCR and keeps one entry per CDR3 protein. The table includes approximately 600,000 distinct CDR3 sequences, under 20% detected once. The specimen sequenced was blood. Receptors were obtained from a young woman with Graves' hyperthyroidism. Both conserved end residues are part of each CDR3. D genes are given only for firm matches. Clone size is shown for a subset of rows, as once, few, many or a class of expanded clone.

CDR3 DNA | CDR3 protein | D gene | J gene | V gene | clone size
TGTGCCAGCACCCCTTGGGGACTAGCGGGAGGGCCGACAGATACGCAGTATTTT | CASTPWGLAGGPTDTQYF | TRBD2 | TRBJ2-3 | TRBV7-3 | -
TGTGCCAGTAGTATAGAGGGTTTTGCGGGACTAGCGCCGAATGAGCAGTTCTTC | CASSIEGFAGLAPNEQFF | TRBD2 | TRBJ2-1 | TRBV19 | few
TGTGCCAGCAGTCCTGGACTAGCGGGAGTAATTGAGCAGTTCTTC | CASSPGLAGVIEQFF | TRBD2 | TRBJ2-1 | TRBV11-3 | -
TGCGCCAGCAGCGCGTCGGGGGGGGTGGCCTACGAGCAGTACTTC | CASSASGGVAYEQYF | TRBD2 | TRBJ2-7 | TRBV5-1 | -
TGCAGTGCTATCGGGACTATGAACTACGAGCAGTACTTC | CSAIGTMNYEQYF | TRBD2 | TRBJ2-7 | TRBV20-1 | many
TGTGCCAGCAGTAAACAGGACACCGGGGAGCTGTTTTTT | CASSKQDTGELFF | - | TRBJ2-2 | TRBV28 | many
TGTGCCAGCAGCTTGGCCGGGCAGGGGAGGGGAGAGACCCAGTACTTC | CASSLAGQGRGETQYF | - | TRBJ2-5 | TRBV5-6 | few
TGCGCCAGCAGCTCAGGCCTCAGGGGCCCCTACGAGCAGTACTTC | CASSSGLRGPYEQYF | - | TRBJ2-7 | TRBV5-1 | many
TGCTTCCGGGACACCGAAAGTGAAAAACTGTTTTTT | CFRDTESEKLFF | - | TRBJ1-4 | TRBV29-1 | many
TGTGCCAGCAGTTTGAGGGGCGCAACTAATGAAAAACTGTTTTTT | CASSLRGATNEKLFF | - | TRBJ1-4 | TRBV12-3/TRBV12-4 | many
TGTGCCAGCAGCCCACCGGGAGGGCCCTACGAGCAGTACTTC | CASSPPGGPYEQYF | TRBD2 | TRBJ2-7 | TRBV5-4 | -
TGTGCCAGCAGCCGTGGACTAGCGGGTAACACAGATACGCAGTATTTT | CASSRGLAGNTDTQYF | TRBD2 | TRBJ2-3 | TRBV3-1 | -
TGTGCCAGCAGTCTCATACTCGGGACAATAGAAGGTGATGGCTACACCTTC | CASSLILGTIEGDGYTF | - | TRBJ1-2 | TRBV6-1 | many
TGTGCCAGCAGTCCGGGACTAGCGGCCCTCTACGAGCAGTACTTC | CASSPGLAALYEQYF | TRBD2 | TRBJ2-7 | TRBV27 | many
TGTGCCACCGCACCGACTAGCAGGTCCTACGAGCAGTACTTC | CATAPTSRSYEQYF | TRBD2 | TRBJ2-7 | TRBV28 | many
TGTGCCAGCAGTTTGGGGGGGCGCAGGGCAGATACGCAGTATTTT | CASSLGGRRADTQYF | - | TRBJ2-3 | TRBV12-3/TRBV12-4 | -
TGTGCCACCACGCCGGGACACCTCTATGGCTACACCTTC | CATTPGHLYGYTF | - | TRBJ1-2 | TRBV28 | many
TGTGCCTGCCTTCGGACGGCAAACTATGGCTACACCTTC | CACLRTANYGYTF | - | TRBJ1-2 | TRBV30 | -
TGTGCCAGCAGTTTACCCAGGACAGAAACGGCGTCGTACGAGCAGTACTTC | CASSLPRTETASYEQYF | - | TRBJ2-7 | TRBV28 | -
TGTGCCAGTAGTAATGAACGGGGGTTGGACCAGCCCCAGCATTTT | CASSNERGLDQPQHF | - | TRBJ1-5 | TRBV19 | -
TGCAGTGCTAGAGATAGTAGGGGGCCCTACAATGAGCAGTTCTTC | CSARDSRGPYNEQFF | TRBD1 | TRBJ2-1 | TRBV20-1 | many
TGTGCCAGCAACTTATTCCCTCCGGGACAGGGGTCCTACGAGCAGTACTTC | CASNLFPPGQGSYEQYF | TRBD1 | TRBJ2-7 | TRBV7-2 | many
TGTGCCAGCAGCTTAGACTACATGAACACTGAAGCTTTCTTT | CASSLDYMNTEAFF | - | TRBJ1-1 | TRBV7-9 | -
TGTGCCAGCAGGCCGACAGCGTTTGGCTACACCTTC | CASRPTAFGYTF | - | TRBJ1-2 | TRBV28 | many
TGTGCCAGCAGCTTAGAGAGTAGTCCCGAGCAGTACTTC | CASSLESSPEQYF | - | TRBJ2-7 | TRBV13 | many
TGTGCCAGCAGCTTAGCGCTAAGGACAGGGATGGTTGAAAAACTGTTTTTT | CASSLALRTGMVEKLFF | TRBD1 | TRBJ1-4 | TRBV7-2 | many
TGTGCCTGGAGTGTAAAGGGGACTGCTGAAGCTTTCTTT | CAWSVKGTAEAFF | - | TRBJ1-1 | TRBV30 | many
TGTGCCAGTCGCCTCGGGGGCTCCTACAATGAGCAGTTCTTC | CASRLGGSYNEQFF | - | TRBJ2-1 | TRBV19 | few
TGCAGTGCCCAGGGGGAATTTTCCACCGGGGAGCTGTTTTTT | CSAQGEFSTGELFF | TRBD1 | TRBJ2-2 | TRBV20-1 | -
TGTGCCAGCACCATGGACAGACTGAACACTGAAGCTTTCTTT | CASTMDRLNTEAFF | - | TRBJ1-1 | TRBV6-1 | many
TGTGCCAGCAGTGGGCGGAGCTCGTATGCTGAAGCTTTCTTT | CASSGRSSYAEAFF | - | TRBJ1-1 | TRBV27 | many
TGTGCCAGCAGCGTAGAAGGGCGTTCCCACGCAGATACGCAGTATTTT | CASSVEGRSHADTQYF | - | TRBJ2-3 | TRBV9 | -
TGTGCCAGCAGTTTACGCAGGATGGGTCAGCCCCAGCATTTT | CASSLRRMGQPQHF | - | TRBJ1-5 | TRBV28 | many
TGTGCCAGCAGTTTCGGGGGACGAATTGAGACCCAGTACTTC | CASSFGGRIETQYF | - | TRBJ2-5 | TRBV27 | many
TGTGCTAGTGGTTTAGCGACAGGGAAGAACACTGAAGCTTTCTTT | CASGLATGKNTEAFF | TRBD1 | TRBJ1-1 | TRBV12-5 | many
TGTGCCAGCAGCGGGGCCGGGACAGGGATCTCTGGAAACACCATATATTTT | CASSGAGTGISGNTIYF | TRBD1 | TRBJ1-3 | TRBV9 | once
TGTGCCAGCAGCCCACGATACCCTCTAGGCCTTATAGCCAAAAACATTCAGTACTTC | CASSPRYPLGLIAKNIQYF | - | TRBJ2-4 | TRBV7-2 | few
TGTGCCAGCAGTTTATATCCCCCGTCGGCGGGCACTAGCCCCGAGACCCAGTACTTC | CASSLYPPSAGTSPETQYF | - | TRBJ2-5 | TRBV27 | -
TGCAGTGCTAGAGATATGAGTACTAGCGGGAGTTTCACCTACGGGCAGTACTTC | CSARDMSTSGSFTYGQYF | TRBD2 | TRBJ2-7 | TRBV20-1 | -
TGCAGTGCTAGAGACGTTTCTAGCGGGAGTGGCTATGAGCAGTTCTTC | CSARDVSSGSGYEQFF | TRBD2 | TRBJ2-1 | TRBV20-1 | many
TGTGCCAGCAGTTTAACGACCGGGACAGGGGACACAGATACGCAGTATTTT | CASSLTTGTGDTDTQYF | TRBD1 | TRBJ2-3 | TRBV28 | -
TGTGCCTGGAGCAAAGGCCCGGATACGCAGTATTTT | CAWSKGPDTQYF | - | TRBJ2-3 | TRBV30 | few
TGTGCCAGCAGTGCACGGGAGTATGGGACCGGGGAGCTGTTTTTT | CASSAREYGTGELFF | - | TRBJ2-2 | TRBV6-1 | few
TGCGCCAGCAGCTTGGAGTCGGGGAACAGGGTGAATTCACCCCTCCACTTT | CASSLESGNRVNSPLHF | - | TRBJ1-6 | TRBV5-1 | few
TGTGCCAGCAGCTCGACCATTAGGGGAAGCGCTAACTATGGCTACACCTTC | CASSSTIRGSANYGYTF | - | TRBJ1-2 | TRBV7-8 | many
TGTGCCAGCAGTCTCGCTAGCGGGAGGGTTGGCGGGGAGCTGTTTTTT | CASSLASGRVGGELFF | TRBD2 | TRBJ2-2 | TRBV12-3/TRBV12-4 | few
TGTGCCAGCAGCCCATTAGGACTAGCGGTGAATGAGCAGTTCTTC | CASSPLGLAVNEQFF | TRBD2 | TRBJ2-1 | TRBV3-1 | many
TGTGCCAGCAGTTTTGGCGGCCTTCAGACCCAGTACTTC | CASSFGGLQTQYF | - | TRBJ2-5 | TRBV12-3/TRBV12-4 | -
TGTGCCACCAGTGACCCCCGTAGCGGGACCTCCTACGAGCAGTACTTC | CATSDPRSGTSYEQYF | TRBD2 | TRBJ2-7 | TRBV24-1 | -